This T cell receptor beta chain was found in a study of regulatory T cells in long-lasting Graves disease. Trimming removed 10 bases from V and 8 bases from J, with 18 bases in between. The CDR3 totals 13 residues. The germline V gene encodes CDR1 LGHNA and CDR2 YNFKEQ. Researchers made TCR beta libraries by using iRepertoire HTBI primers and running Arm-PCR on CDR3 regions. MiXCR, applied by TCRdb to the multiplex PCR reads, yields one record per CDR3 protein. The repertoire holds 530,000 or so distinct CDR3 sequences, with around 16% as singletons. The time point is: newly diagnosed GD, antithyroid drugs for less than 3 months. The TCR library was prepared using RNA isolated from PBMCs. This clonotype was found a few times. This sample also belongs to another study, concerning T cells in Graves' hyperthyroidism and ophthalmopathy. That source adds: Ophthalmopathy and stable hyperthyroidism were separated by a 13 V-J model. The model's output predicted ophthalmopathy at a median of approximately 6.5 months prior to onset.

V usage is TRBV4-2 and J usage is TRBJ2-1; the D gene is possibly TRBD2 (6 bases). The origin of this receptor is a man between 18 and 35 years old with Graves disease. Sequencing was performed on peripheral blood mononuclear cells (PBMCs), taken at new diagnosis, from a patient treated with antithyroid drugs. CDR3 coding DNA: TGTGCCACTAAACCGGGACTGGGGGATGAGCAGTTCTTC. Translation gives CATKPGLGDEQFF.